The rows below give T cell receptor beta chains drawn from one sample of a study of low-dose radiotherapy and immunotherapy resistance in tumors. TCRdb used MiXCR to reprocess the reads, holding one entry per CDR3 protein. Found here are about 71,000 distinct CDR3 sequences, about a third of them singletons; the top ten hold around 10%. The sample here was PBMCs, taken before treatment. The receptors were sampled from a female donor with ovarian cancer. Both conserved end residues are trimmed from each CDR3. Each record gives: CDR3 length, J gene, V gene, clone size, CDR3 protein. Clone size is shown for a subset of rows, as once, few, many or a class of expanded clone.

>11|TRBJ2-5|TRBV28|.
ASIGHHQETQY
>12|TRBJ2-1|TRBV30|many
AWSLAGGSNEQF
>16|TRBJ2-7|TRBV14|many
ASSQDPGGSLPLYEQY
>15|TRBJ2-1|TRBV3-1|few
ASSQPGQGSSYNEQF
>13|TRBJ2-3|TRBV5-4|once
ASSPSARDGDTQY
>15|TRBJ1-1|TRBV5-1|many
ASSLVPFLGAETEAF
>12|TRBJ2-3|TRBV25-1|many
ASSEFRGTDTQY
>16|TRBJ2-1|TRBV28|.
ASRGVRYREGSYNEQF
>13|TRBJ2-1|TRBV7-9|.
ASSLLGEGQNEQF
>12|TRBJ1-4|TRBV5-1|.
ASSFNGGEEKLF
>16|TRBJ1-6|TRBV4-1|.
ASSQDWTVYSYNSPLH
>12|TRBJ1-5|TRBV5-1|.
ASSPGGLNQPQH
>14|TRBJ2-1|TRBV6-6|.
ASSPLGTGVNNEQF
>12|TRBJ1-1|TRBV18|many
ASSVQGANTEAF
>15|TRBJ2-1|TRBV10-3|.
AISESFGQGVYNEQF
>15|TRBJ2-1|TRBV5-1|once
ASSASGRRGSYNEQF
>12|TRBJ2-5|TRBV29-1|.
SVDGVTGKKGQY
>14|TRBJ2-7|TRBV5-1|many
ASSLEVLGSGNEQY
>10|TRBJ2-3|TRBV28|once
ATHPSTDTQY
>10|TRBJ2-7|TRBV6-1|many
ASRSASYEQY
>15|TRBJ2-3|TRBV6-2/TRBV6-3|.
ASSTGGSGRFGDTQY
>9|TRBJ2-3|TRBV2|many
ASRGVDTQY
>12|TRBJ2-7|TRBV11-3|many
ASSLEAEGYEQY
>12|TRBJ2-7|TRBV20-1|many
SASPSGGSYEQY
>12|TRBJ2-7|TRBV5-1|.
ASSSEPTRYEQY
>12|TRBJ1-2|TRBV7-8|many
ASSFLSEAYGYT